A selection of T cell receptor beta chains follows, all from one sample in a study of blood T cell repertoires in COVID-19. Profiled with immunoSEQ multiplex PCR; TCRdb holds only in-frame clones, not every one. The repertoire holds around 180,000 clones, with under 85% as singletons. Sequences were obtained from peripheral blood. These receptors originate from a man older than 75 with COVID-19, enrolled during active disease. Each CDR3 is given with its conserved first and last residue.

j_call v_call cdr3_aa
TRBJ1-6 TRBV5-5 CASSLPGNSPLHF
TRBJ2-1 TRBV6-5 CASSLAGGGYNEQFF
TRBJ1-1 TRBV19 CASKPRQGVSEAFF
TRBJ2-7 TRBV10-3 CAISESYRGLYEQYF
TRBJ2-5 TRBV5-1 CASSLVPGPQETQYF
TRBJ1-6 TRBV11-3 CASSLEGGALSPLHF
TRBJ2-3 TRBV5-1 CASLGVRGDTQYF
TRBJ1-5 TRBV28 CASRLRTVEDQPQHF
TRBJ2-3 TRBV5-1 CASTRSGGSTDTQYF
TRBJ1-6 TRBV11-3 CASSLTTGSSPLHF